The 3 T cell receptor beta chains given below trace back to one sample, sequenced in a study of blood T cell repertoires in COVID-19. Assay used: immunoSEQ multiplex PCR; TCRdb lists only in-frame clones, some missing. The profile covers fewer than 350,000 clones, with approximately 90% appearing a single time and approximately 2% taken by the ten largest. The sample taken for sequencing was PBMCs or T cells enriched from blood (not recorded which). The origin of the receptors is a woman aged 55-75 years in a cohort exposed to, infected with or recovered from COVID-19 (not recorded which).

The chain is built from TRBV19 and TRBJ1-5; D unresolved. The CDR3 is made up of 14 amino acids. The V gene's germline CDR1 is LNHDA and CDR2 SQIVND (reference sequence). V was cut by 1 base and J by 4 bases, with 8 bases left in between. This CDR3 reads CASSIGAPNQPQHF. CDR3 DNA sequence: TGTGCCAGTAGTATAGGGGCACCAAATCAGCCCCAGCATTTT.

The chain carries TRBV19 and TRBJ2-3; D unresolved. V was pared by 6 bases and J by 0 bases, with 10 bases between. CDR3 length: 14 amino acids. Germline V gives CDR1 LNHDA, CDR2 SQIVND (reference sequence). The CDR3 loop reads CASSVQISTDTQYF. The DNA of the CDR3 is TGTGCCAGTAGCGTACAGATTAGCACAGATACGCAGTATTTT.

This clone was counted a single time. The gene calls are TRBV3-1 (or the pseudogene TRBV3-2) and TRBJ2-3; D may be TRBD2 (5 bases). The CDR3 has 17 residues. V was trimmed by 4 bases and J by 2 bases, leaving 19 bases between them. The germline V gene has CDR1 LGHDT and CDR2 YNNKEL (reference sequence). CDR3: CASSRMDCPNSTDTQYF. The CDR3 region has the DNA TGTGCCAGCAGCCGGATGGACTGTCCTAACTCCACAGATACGCAGTATTTT.